This T cell receptor beta chain was captured in a study of cytomegalovirus exposure and HLA in healthy donors. Study-wide results and limits: Earlier analysis found most TCR beta V segments productive about 87% or about 30% of the time.

In the PCR, 60 Vbeta and 13 Jbeta primers were used. Authors' analysis steps: In a later analysis, some 80 million unique TCR beta chains included roughly 11 million shared by two or more donors. This table comes from immunoSEQ multiplex PCR, and its TCRdb copy is limited to in-frame clones, with some not included. V and J calls and clone size are those listed in that table; D and trimming were worked out from the DNA. The sample holds about 120,000 clones, roughly 80% seen once. Worth noting for this clone: Its matching antigen is unknown.

This CDR3 is built from 12 residues. Trimming cost V 3 bases and J 9 bases; bases outside gene matches: 3. CDR1 and CDR2 from the germline V gene are MDHEN and SYDVKM. The sample comprised PBMCs. The V and J genes are TRBV28 and TRBJ2-7, with 9 bases matching TRBD2. The clonotype was recovered from a man under 40 in good health and CMV-seronegative. CDR3 amino acids: CASSFPAGGQYF. The CDR3 bases are TGTGCCAGCAGTTTCCCAGCGGGGGGGCAGTACTTC.